This T cell receptor beta chain stems from a study of persistence of HIV-infected CD4 T cells. The immunoSEQ assay was version 4, run in survey mode. Profiling relied on immunoSEQ multiplex PCR, and the TCRdb table lists in-frame clones only, not all of them. The sample lists tens of thousands of clones; around 89% were seen once. In its sample, this clone was seen once. Its target is not known. Cells were stimulated nonspecifically with anti-CD3/anti-CD28 magnetic beads. Responding CD4+ T cells were sorted by upregulation of both CD40 ligand and CD69. The V gene's germline CDR1 is LNHDA and CDR2 SQIVND (reference sequence). CDR3 length equals 15 residues. Between the trimmed V and J ends, which lost 0 bases and 4 bases, there was a span of 10 bases.

This rearrangement joins TRBV19 to TRBJ1-5; no firm D call. This receptor was identified in an adult woman with HIV who was CMV-seropositive. The starting material was CD4+ T cells sorted from PBMCs after approximately 18-hour stimulation, obtained from a patient who received antiretroviral therapy. The CDR3 DNA reads as TGTGCCAGTAGTATAGAAGGGCGGTTTAATCAGCCCCAGCATTTT. It translates to CASSIEGRFNQPQHF.